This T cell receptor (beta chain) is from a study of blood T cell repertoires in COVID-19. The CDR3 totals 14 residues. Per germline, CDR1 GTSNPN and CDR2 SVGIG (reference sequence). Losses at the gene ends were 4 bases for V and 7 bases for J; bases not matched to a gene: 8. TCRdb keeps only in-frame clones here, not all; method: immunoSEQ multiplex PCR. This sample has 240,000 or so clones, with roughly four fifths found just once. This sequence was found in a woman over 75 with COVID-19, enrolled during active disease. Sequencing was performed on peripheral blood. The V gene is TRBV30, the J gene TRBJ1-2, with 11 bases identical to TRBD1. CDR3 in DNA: TGTGCCTGGAATACCGGGACAGGGGGGTTTGGCTACACCTTC. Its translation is CAWNTGTGGFGYTF.